Each of the 7 T cell receptor beta chains below was sequenced from the same sample in a study of T cells after yellow fever vaccination. In TCRdb, the 5' RACE reads were re-called with MiXCR into one record per CDR3 protein. The sample has about 150,000 distinct CDR3 sequences; 6.6% are singletons. The sequencing used CD4+ T cells sorted from PBMCs, collected 10 days after the yellow fever booster vaccination. The receptors were sampled from a man aged 25-45 years who received the YFV17D yellow fever vaccine.

In this sample, this clonotype turned up many times. The chain uses TRBV23-1 and TRBJ1-5; D perhaps matches TRBD1 (6 bases). TRBV23-1 is identified as an open reading frame with a role that is uncertain. The CDR3 spans 16 residues. Trimming took off 4 bases at V and 3 bases at J, with 16 bases between the two ends. Here the CDR3 reads CASSLVGAGINQPQHF. CDR3 bases: TGCGCCAGCAGTCTAGTGGGGGCAGGGATCAATCAGCCCCAGCATTTT.

This clonotype was seen more than once but under ten times. The rearrangement links TRBV9 to TRBJ2-2; the match to TRBD1 covers 8 bases. CDR1 SGDLS and CDR2 YYNGEE come from the germline V gene. This CDR3 is 17 amino acids long. The V segment lost 0 bases and the J segment 3 bases; nucleotides outside the gene matches: 7. CDR3 bases: TGTGCCAGCAGCGTAGACCCGCAGGGGGCTTACACCGGGGAGCTGTTTTTT. Its protein product is CASSVDPQGAYTGELFF.

This clonotype was counted between two and nine times. V is TRBV12-3 or TRBV12-4 and J is TRBJ1-5; maybe TRBD1 (5 bases). The CDR3 runs 15 residues. Trimming removed 4 bases at V and 0 bases at J, with 10 bases between. The CDR3 bases are TGTGCCAGCAGTTCAAACAGGTATAGCAATCAGCCCCAGCATTTT. Residues: CASSSNRYSNQPQHF.

This clonotype was recorded many times. The J gene is TRBJ1-2, the V gene TRBV29-1; 7 positions match TRBD1. V lost 6 bases, J lost 0 bases, and 13 bases stayed unmatched. Germline lookup yields CDR1 SQVTM and CDR2 ANQGSEA. This CDR3 spans 16 amino acids. CDR3 region: CSVRGAGQETNYGYTF. The CDR3 DNA reads as TGCAGCGTCCGTGGGGCCGGACAGGAGACTAACTATGGCTACACCTTC.

This clonotype showed up many times. The chain links TRBV7-2 to TRBJ2-3, with TRBD2 as a possible D gene (5 bases). The V gene's germline CDR1 is SGHTA and CDR2 FQGNSA. This CDR3 region has 13 residues. V lost 7 bases and J lost 7, with 15 bases in between. The chain's CDR3 is CASNSAPGNTQYF. CDR3 in DNA: TGTGCCAGCAACAGCGCGCCGGGGAATACGCAGTATTTT.

This clonotype was detected many times. The gene calls are TRBV11-2 and TRBJ2-2; D not resolved. This CDR3 region has 14 residues. CDR1 is SGHAT and CDR2 is FQNNGV in the germline V gene. V was clipped by 5 bases and J by 3 bases, with 10 bases between them. CDR3 loop: CASSPTWYTGELFF. CDR3 sequence (DNA): TGTGCCAGCAGCCCAACATGGTACACCGGGGAGCTGTTTTTT.

The sample holds many counts of this clonotype. The rearrangement uses TRBV5-1 and TRBJ2-1, with D perhaps TRBD2 (5 bases). The CDR3 is 15 amino acids. Trimming removed 4 bases from V and 1 base from J, with 12 bases in between. In germline, CDR1 is SGHRS, CDR2 YFSETQ. CDR3 residues: CASSKTRVSYNEQFF. The CDR3 DNA reads TGCGCCAGCAGCAAAACTAGGGTATCCTACAATGAGCAGTTCTTC.